This is a list of T cell receptor beta chains from one sample in a study of T-cell reconstitution after alpha-beta-depleted transplantation in children. Each CDR3 protein gets one entry after TCRdb re-called the PCR reads with MiXCR. This table has around 270,000 distinct CDR3 sequences, approximately 7.3% appearing once. The starting material was peripheral blood, obtained 360 days after TCRalphabeta/CD19-depleted stem cell transplant. The receptors derive from a female patient between 2 and 15 years old who had a stem cell transplant for Fanconi anemia, so the T cells may come from the graft donor. CDR3s include the opening cysteine and the closing phenylalanine or tryptophan. The order of the fields is J gene, V gene, CDR3 protein.

J: TRBJ1-1
V: TRBV28
CDR3: CASSLWELGTEAFF

J: TRBJ2-1
V: TRBV13
CDR3: CASSSLAGGLGHEQFF

J: TRBJ1-1
V: TRBV6-5
CDR3: CASSYSNSLWASEAFF

J: TRBJ1-6
V: TRBV28
CDR3: CASSPGQGYSPLHF

J: TRBJ2-2
V: TRBV9
CDR3: CASRVKLAGNTGELFF

J: TRBJ1-1
V: TRBV29-1
CDR3: CSVLPRQVGAFF

J: TRBJ1-4
V: TRBV12-3/TRBV12-4
CDR3: CASSPIQGNFEKLFF

J: TRBJ1-2
V: TRBV12-3/TRBV12-4
CDR3: CASTPGIYGYTF

J: TRBJ2-7
V: TRBV28
CDR3: CASTKGVLPDYEQYF

J: TRBJ1-4
V: TRBV12-3/TRBV12-4
CDR3: CASSLWGQGNEKLFF

J: TRBJ1-5
V: TRBV6-5
CDR3: CASTRSAGQPQHF

J: TRBJ2-2
V: TRBV9
CDR3: CASSVNMGAGELFF

J: TRBJ2-5
V: TRBV5-1
CDR3: CASHGQGGETQYF

J: TRBJ1-5
V: TRBV5-1
CDR3: CASRLGTGLYQPQHF

J: TRBJ2-1
V: TRBV20-1
CDR3: CSAGAIHSYNEQFF

J: TRBJ2-1
V: TRBV20-1
CDR3: CSARAFGLASSHKYNEQFF

J: TRBJ2-7
V: TRBV29-1
CDR3: CSVASGTGGGYYEQYF

J: TRBJ1-1
V: TRBV6-1
CDR3: CATGRMNTEAFF

J: TRBJ1-5
V: TRBV5-1
CDR3: CASSLDGSYQPQHF

J: TRBJ2-5
V: TRBV5-1
CDR3: CASSLEGLAGSPFGTQYF

J: TRBJ1-6
V: TRBV27
CDR3: CASSFGTGPYNSPLHF

J: TRBJ2-6
V: TRBV19
CDR3: CASSILWKSGANVLTF

J: TRBJ2-7
V: TRBV5-1
CDR3: CASSSAGAEQYF

J: TRBJ1-2
V: TRBV6-2/TRBV6-3
CDR3: CASSYAGSYGYTF

J: TRBJ2-2
V: TRBV11-2
CDR3: CASSRLFGSGGELFF

J: TRBJ1-1
V: TRBV10-1
CDR3: CASSDPGGGLGDTEAFF

J: TRBJ2-5
V: TRBV2
CDR3: CASSDRADFGETQYF

J: TRBJ1-3
V: TRBV6-1
CDR3: CASSEGRRNTIYF

J: TRBJ1-1
V: TRBV30
CDR3: CAWSHKGTGVTEVFF

J: TRBJ2-3
V: TRBV6-5
CDR3: CASTPMAGGPFRDTQYF

J: TRBJ2-3
V: TRBV4-2
CDR3: CASSQAGGTGPRTDTQYF

J: TRBJ2-7
V: TRBV7-9
CDR3: CASNEQYF

J: TRBJ2-7
V: TRBV4-3
CDR3: CASSQDSGSTYEQYF

J: TRBJ1-2
V: TRBV15
CDR3: CATSRDFRDSYGYTF

J: TRBJ1-1
V: TRBV29-1
CDR3: CSVLPGAVGGYTEAFF